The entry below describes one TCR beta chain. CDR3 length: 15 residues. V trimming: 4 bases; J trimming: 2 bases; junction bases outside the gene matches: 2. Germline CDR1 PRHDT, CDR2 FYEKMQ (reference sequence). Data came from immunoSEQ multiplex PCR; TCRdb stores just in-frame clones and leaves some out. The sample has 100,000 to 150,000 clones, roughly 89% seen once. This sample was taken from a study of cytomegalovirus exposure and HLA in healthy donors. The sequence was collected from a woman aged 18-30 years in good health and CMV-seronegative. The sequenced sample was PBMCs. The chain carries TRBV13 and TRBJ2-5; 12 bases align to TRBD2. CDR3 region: CASSSLAGGQETQYF. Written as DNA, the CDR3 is TGTGCCAGCAGCTCCCTAGCGGGGGGGCAAGAGACCCAGTACTTC.